The TCR beta chain described here comes from a study of blood T cell repertoires in COVID-19. Study-level background: The United States, Italy and Spain supplied acute and convalescent COVID-19 samples. T cells, B-cell-depleted T cells, or PBMCs supplied cDNA or gDNA.

Original analysis: The authors estimated nucleated cell counts from reference gene primer amplification. Only in-frame clones appear in the TCRdb table, and some are missing; sequencing was by immunoSEQ multiplex PCR. That table furnishes V, J and clone size, whereas the DNA furnished D and trimming. The sample has about 140,000 clones, nearly 85% seen once; the top ten hold 40% to 55%. Germline V gene data show CDR1 as SGHNT and CDR2 as YENEEA. The CDR3 contains 15 residues. V lost 1 base and J lost 3; bases outside the gene matches: 4. Sequenced: peripheral blood. This TCR came from a human donor in a cohort sampled during active COVID-19. V and J are TRBV11-3 and TRBJ2-3; 7 bases agree with TRBD2. The DNA of the CDR3 is TGTGCCAGCAGCTTAGCGGGAGGAAGGACAGATACGCAGTATTTT. Translating it yields CASSLAGGRTDTQYF.